The following is a TCR beta chain sequence with its context. The antigen remains unidentified. The protocol was immunoSEQ multiplex PCR, while the TCRdb copy is restricted to in-frame clones and leaves out a portion. This sample has some 96,000 clones, with roughly 90% found just once. The germline gives CDR1 MDHEN, CDR2 SYDVKM. The CDR3 sequence is 13 residues long. V lost 3 bases, J lost 5 bases, and 10 bases lay in between. These data belong to a study of T cell responses to AZD1222 COVID-19 vaccine. About the research overall: Researchers grouped second doses given at about 4 or about 12 weeks into one pool.

Study observations and caveats: Spike as a whole was targeted by vaccine-associated CD4 TCRs, dominant at 160-218 and 743-854. White British ancestry dominated among donors, who included more females, and clonal diversity was possibly underestimated.

Specimen: peripheral blood, collected on day 0 of AZD1222 vaccination. This chain connects TRBV28 to TRBJ2-5, with D unclear. The TCR was taken from an adult in good health. The CDR3 protein is CASSLAQVETQYF. In DNA, the CDR3 is TGTGCCAGCAGTTTGGCCCAAGTGGAGACCCAGTACTTC.